A single sample gave rise to the 4 T cell receptor beta chains below, sequenced in a study of blood T cell repertoires in COVID-19. The protocol was immunoSEQ multiplex PCR, while the TCRdb copy is restricted to in-frame clones and leaves out a portion. This table has 84,000 or so clones, about 82% appearing once. The sequenced sample was peripheral blood. The receptor source for this set is a woman older than 75 with acute or convalescent COVID-19.

The chain employs TRBV11-2 and TRBJ2-1; the match to TRBD2 covers 13 bases. Germline CDR1 is SGHAT and CDR2 is FQNNGV. The CDR3 is 18 residues long. The V gene end was trimmed by 5 bases and the J gene end by 10 bases; junction bases not matched to a gene: 17. CDR3 protein: CASSRPRNTSGGAWEQFF. The CDR3 nucleotides read TGTGCCAGCAGCCGACCCCGAAATACTAGCGGGGGGGCATGGGAGCAGTTCTTC.

This chain joins TRBV7-6 and TRBJ1-5, with no clear D. V lost 7 bases, J lost 4 bases, and 17 bases lay in between. Germline CDR1 SGHVS, CDR2 FNYEAQ. The CDR3 spans 15 residues. The CDR3 region is CASTPIPGLNQPQHF. The CDR3 bases are TGTGCCAGCACCCCTATTCCGGGGTTAAATCAGCCCCAGCATTTT.

CDR3 residues: CASSPEGYTYNEQFF. The CDR3 region has the DNA TGCGCCAGCAGCCCGGAGGGGTATACCTACAATGAGCAGTTCTTC. This chain links TRBV5-1 with TRBJ2-1, with a weak D call TRBD2 (6 bases). The CDR3 has 15 residues. V shed 4 bases and J shed 2 bases, with 13 bases lying between them. Germline CDR1 reads SGHRS; CDR2 reads YFSETQ.

This clone was seen only once. The DNA of the CDR3 is TGTGCCAGCAGCGCAGGGACAGGAGGCGAGCAGTACTTC. It encodes CASSAGTGGEQYF. The chain employs TRBV7-9 and TRBJ2-7; 8 nucleotides line up with TRBD1. Germline CDR1 reads SEHNR; CDR2 reads FQNEAQ (reference sequence). The CDR3 runs 13 residues. V lost 5 bases to trimming and J lost 6 bases; unmatched junction nucleotides: 6.